The following is a T cell receptor beta chain sequence with its context. Its antigen remains unidentified. The data were obtained in a study of cytomegalovirus exposure and HLA in healthy donors. The PCR made use of 60 Vbeta and 13 Jbeta primers. TCRdb keeps only in-frame clones here, not all; method: immunoSEQ multiplex PCR. The sample consists of roughly 180,000 clones, around 79% of them appearing once. Germline lookup yields CDR1 SGDLS and CDR2 YYNGEE. The CDR3 is 23 residues long. Trimming removed 6 bases at V and 3 bases at J, with 37 bases between. Study-wide results and limits: Usually a TCR sequence was rare, but some public TCRs were found in many donors. Accounts indicate the classifier identified cytomegalovirus status with strong specificity and sensitivity. In a later analysis, at a false discovery rate of 0.05, roughly 17,000 TCR beta sequences matched HLA alleles. Reportedly, TCR beta sequences accurately predicted HLA-A and HLA-B alleles in most subjects.

The rearrangement links TRBV9 to TRBJ2-6; tentatively, D is TRBD1 (6 bases). The receptor comes from a girl between 10 and 17 years old in good health and CMV-seropositive. The specimen sequenced was PBMCs. The CDR3 here is CASTSQNGRQEKPVGGGANVLTF. In DNA, the CDR3 is TGTGCCAGCACCAGCCAAAATGGAAGACAGGAGAAACCCGTTGGGGGTGGGGCCAACGTCCTGACTTTC.